This TCR beta chain comes out of a study of beta chain features in type 1 diabetes. TCRB transcripts that were expressed got sequenced, as all of the isolated RNA had been reverse transcribed. TCRdb's table, derived via immunoSEQ multiplex PCR, lists solely in-frame clones and lacks some. Of 300,000 to 400,000 clones in the sample, about 13% were seen once. This clone was seen only a few times. Its antigen is not known. Study outcomes and limitations: In every one of the four CD4+ subsets, TCRB CDR3s were moderately but significantly shorter in Type 1 diabetes patients.

Blood was collected once per donor into heparin, averaging roughly 0.12 L. Germline lookup yields CDR1 SGHRS and CDR2 YFSETQ. Losses at the gene ends were 0 bases for V and 4 bases for J; bases not matched to a gene: 7. The CDR3 runs to 16 residues. V gene TRBV5-1 combines with J gene TRBJ2-3, with TRBD1 matching over 8 bases. This clonotype was obtained from a woman aged 18-29 years with type 1 diabetes. The specimen sequenced was naive CD4+ T cells from blood. DNA of the CDR3: TGCGCCAGCAGCTTGGCCGGACAGGGTGCCGCAGATACGCAGTATTTT. Translated, it gives CASSLAGQGAADTQYF.